This T cell receptor beta chain originates from a study of a mutant IDH1 vaccine in newly diagnosed glioma. General study points: Vaccination elicited immune responses in roughly 93% of patients. It seemed that pseudoprogression was not linked to changes in the top peripheral T cell clonotypes.

Libraries were prepared by immunoSEQ multiplex PCR; TCRdb keeps only in-frame clonotypes and omits some of them. The table lists nearly 70,000 clones, 79% of them singletons. Time point here: baseline, week 1 (first vaccination visit). Treatment defined: pre-vaccination baseline after standard-of-care therapy. V was pared by 2 bases and J by 2 bases, with 7 bases between. The CDR3 totals 13 residues. The germline CDR1 and CDR2 sequences are GTSNPN and SVGIG (reference sequence). As to this clone: Its matching antigen is unknown.

This receptor was obtained from a man aged 50 or older with glioma. Here the sequenced sample was PBMCs, taken from a glioma patient treated with radiotherapy, temozolomide or both. The rearrangement links TRBV30 to TRBJ1-5, with D uncertain. CDR3 nucleotides: TGTGCCTGGAGTTCGAAGGGCAATCAGCCCCAGCATTTT. This encodes CAWSSKGNQPQHF.